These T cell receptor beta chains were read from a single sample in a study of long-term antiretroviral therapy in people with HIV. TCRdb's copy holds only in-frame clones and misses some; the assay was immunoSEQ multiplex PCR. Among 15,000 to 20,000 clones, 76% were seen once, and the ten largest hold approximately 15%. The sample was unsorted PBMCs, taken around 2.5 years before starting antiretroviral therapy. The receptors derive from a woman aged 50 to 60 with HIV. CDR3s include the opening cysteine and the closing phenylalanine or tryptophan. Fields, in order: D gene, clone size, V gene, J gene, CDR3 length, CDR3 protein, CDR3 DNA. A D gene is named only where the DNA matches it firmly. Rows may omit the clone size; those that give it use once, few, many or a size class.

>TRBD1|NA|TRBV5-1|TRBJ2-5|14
CASSLGTGEETQYF
TGCGCCAGCAGCTTAGGGACAGGGGAAGAGACCCAGTACTTC
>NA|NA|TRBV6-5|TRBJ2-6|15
CASWDSISGANVLTF
TGTGCCAGCTGGGATTCCATCTCTGGGGCCAACGTCCTGACTTTC
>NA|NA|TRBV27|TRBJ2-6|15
CASERSYSGANVLTF
TGTGCCAGCGAGCGTAGCTACTCTGGGGCCAACGTCCTGACTTTC
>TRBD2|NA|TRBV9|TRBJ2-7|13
CASSPGGGYEQYF
TGTGCCAGCAGCCCCGGCGGGGGGTACGAGCAGTACTTC
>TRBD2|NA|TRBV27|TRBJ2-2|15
CASSLASGGARELFF
TGTGCCAGCAGTTTAGCTAGCGGGGGGGCTCGGGAGCTGTTTTTT
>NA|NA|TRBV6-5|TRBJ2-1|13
CASSYRFYNEQFF
TGTGCCAGCAGTTACAGGTTTTACAATGAGCAGTTCTTC
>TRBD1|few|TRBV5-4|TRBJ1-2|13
CASSPGGGGGYTF
TGTGCCAGCAGCCCAGGGGGCGGCGGTGGCTACACCTTC
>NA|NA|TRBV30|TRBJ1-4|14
CAWSWGSGGEKLFF
TGTGCCTGGAGTTGGGGCTCGGGAGGGGAAAAACTGTTTTTT
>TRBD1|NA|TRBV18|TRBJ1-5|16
CASSPDRADSNQPQHF
TGTGCCAGCTCACCCGACAGGGCGGATAGCAATCAGCCCCAGCATTTT
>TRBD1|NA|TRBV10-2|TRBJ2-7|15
CASSDGGTGDFEQYF
TGCGCCAGCAGTGACGGCGGGACAGGGGACTTCGAGCAGTACTTC
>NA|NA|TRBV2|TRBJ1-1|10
CARGAGEAFF
TGTGCCAGGGGGGCCGGAGAAGCTTTCTTT
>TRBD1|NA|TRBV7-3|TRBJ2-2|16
CASSLTSTGLPGELFF
TGTGCCAGCAGCTTAACTTCGACAGGGCTCCCCGGGGAGCTGTTTTTT
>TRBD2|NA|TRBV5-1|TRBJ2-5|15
CASSSERGLEETQYF
TGCGCCAGCAGCTCCGAGCGGGGCCTCGAGGAGACCCAGTACTTC
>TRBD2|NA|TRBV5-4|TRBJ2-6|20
CASSLGGGAGDVSGANVLTF
TGTGCCAGCAGCTTGGGGGGAGGAGCGGGGGACGTCTCTGGGGCCAACGTCCTGACTTTC
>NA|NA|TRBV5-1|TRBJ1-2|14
CASSFPGEGTHYTF
TGCGCCAGCAGCTTTCCTGGGGAGGGGACCCACTACACCTTC
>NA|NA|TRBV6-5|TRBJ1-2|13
CASSPGLNYGYTF
TGTGCCAGCAGTCCGGGACTCAACTATGGCTACACCTTC
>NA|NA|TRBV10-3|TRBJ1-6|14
CAISPEDYNSPLHF
TGTGCCATCAGCCCGGAAGACTATAATTCACCCCTCCACTTT
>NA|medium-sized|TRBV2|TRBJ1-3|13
CATNRDVENTIYF
TGTGCCACCAACAGGGATGTGGAGAACACCATATATTTT
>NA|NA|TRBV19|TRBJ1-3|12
CASSPFGNTIYF
TGTGCCAGTAGCCCCTTTGGAAACACCATATATTTT
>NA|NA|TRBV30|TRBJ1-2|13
CARALTSGGGYTF
TGTGCCCGGGCCTTAACATCGGGGGGCGGCTACACCTTC
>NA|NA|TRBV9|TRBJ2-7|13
CASSKGIGYEQYF
TGTGCCAGCAGCAAGGGCATCGGGTACGAGCAGTACTTC
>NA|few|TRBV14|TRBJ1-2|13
CASSPGQRYGYTF
TGTGCCAGCTCCCCGGGGCAGCGCTATGGCTACACCTTC
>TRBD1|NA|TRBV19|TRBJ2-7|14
CASSIAGTAYEQYF
TGTGCCAGTAGTATAGCGGGGACAGCCTACGAGCAGTACTTC
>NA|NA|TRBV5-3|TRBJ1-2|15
CARSLGPTVDYGYTF
TGTGCCAGAAGCTTGGGGCCGACAGTCGACTATGGCTACACCTTC
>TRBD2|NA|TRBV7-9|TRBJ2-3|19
CASSFDQGTSGGARDTQYF
TGTGCCAGCAGCTTCGATCAAGGGACTAGCGGGGGGGCGAGAGATACGCAGTATTTT
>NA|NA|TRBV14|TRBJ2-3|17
CASSQDHAGTSTDTQYF
TGTGCCAGCAGCCAAGATCATGCGGGAACTAGCACAGATACGCAGTATTTT
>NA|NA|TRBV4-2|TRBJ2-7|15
CASSPGLSPSYEQYF
TGTGCCAGCAGCCCGGGACTTAGCCCCTCCTACGAGCAGTACTTC
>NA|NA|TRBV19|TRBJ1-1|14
CASSGTDRRGEAFF
TGTGCCAGTAGTGGGACCGACAGACGTGGTGAAGCTTTCTTT
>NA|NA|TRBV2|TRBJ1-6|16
CASRRYQSSYNSPLHF
TGTGCCAGCAGGAGATACCAGAGCTCCTATAATTCACCCCTCCACTTT
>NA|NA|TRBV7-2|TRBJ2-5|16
CASSQKGTTVQETQYF
TGTGCCAGCAGCCAAAAAGGGACAACCGTACAAGAGACCCAGTACTTC
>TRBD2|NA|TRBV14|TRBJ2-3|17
CASSQDPSGSSTDTQYF
TGTGCCAGCAGCCAAGATCCTAGCGGGTCTAGCACAGATACGCAGTATTTT
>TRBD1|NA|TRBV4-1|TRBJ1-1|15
CASSPGQGLGTEAFF
TGCGCCAGCAGCCCCGGACAGGGTTTGGGCACTGAAGCTTTCTTT
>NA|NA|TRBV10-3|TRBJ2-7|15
CAISEAITGPYEQYF
TGTGCCATCAGTGAGGCAATAACGGGGCCCTACGAGCAGTACTTC
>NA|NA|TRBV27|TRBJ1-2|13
CASSLSLGLGYTF
TGTGCCAGCAGTTTATCGCTGGGTTTAGGCTACACCTTC
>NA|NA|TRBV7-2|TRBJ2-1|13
CASSSLLYNEQFF
TGTGCCAGCAGCTCCCTTTTGTACAATGAGCAGTTCTTC
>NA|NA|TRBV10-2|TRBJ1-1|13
CASTRGKNTEAFF
TGCGCCAGCACCCGGGGTAAGAACACTGAAGCTTTCTTT
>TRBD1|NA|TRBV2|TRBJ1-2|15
CASSEDHRGPYGYTF
TGTGCCAGCAGTGAGGATCACAGGGGGCCGTATGGCTACACCTTC
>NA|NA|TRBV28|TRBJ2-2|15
CASSLWGANTGELFF
TGTGCCAGCAGTTTATGGGGGGCCAACACCGGGGAGCTGTTTTTT
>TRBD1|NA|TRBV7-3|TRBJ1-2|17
CASSLDASDRDGSGYTF
TGTGCCAGCAGCTTAGACGCTAGTGACAGGGATGGTTCTGGCTACACCTTC
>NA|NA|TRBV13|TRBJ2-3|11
CASSFTDTQYF
TGTGCCAGCAGCTTCACAGATACGCAGTATTTT
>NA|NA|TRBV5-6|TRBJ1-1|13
CASSLGRRDGAFF
TGTGCCAGCAGCTTAGGCAGAAGGGATGGAGCTTTCTTT